This T cell receptor beta chain was sequenced in a study of T cell repertoires in cytomegalovirus infection (dated by TCRdb to between 2019 and 2020). Describing the broader study: Donor HLA type was relevant to the analysis, because carriage of CMV infection together with the matching HLA type was indicated by public TCR beta signatures.

Reading from cysteine to phenylalanine, the CDR3 counts 15 amino acids. Only the CDR3 DNA is retained, 45 bases long and in frame from the first base. CDR1 and CDR2, looked up from the germline V gene (reference sequence), are LNHDA and SQIVND. The V end loses 7 bases and the J end loses 8 bases, and a stretch of 20 bases separates them. TCRdb records Illumina HiSeq 1500 as the sequencer. Clones were called with MiXCR by TCRdb after fastp trimmed the public reads at Q25, and only in-frame beta chains were retained. Each entry merges the rows of one CDR3 protein and shows their most common DNA and genes. The sample table records more than 400,000 distinct CDR3 sequences; more than 25% of these occur just once. Roughly an eighth of the sample belongs to the ten largest clones. On this clonotype: Its specific antigen is unknown. Within one base of it there is no much larger clone, and no base qualities were kept.

What the authors observed across the whole study: The ex vivo response was dominated by HLA-C-restricted CMV-specific TCR beta clonotypes, and the single most frequent clonotype in two of eight donors was supplied by these HLA-C-restricted clonotypes. In both this cohort and an independent cohort of under 450 donors, the cumulative frequency of public TCR beta family members distinguished carriers of CMV infection plus the relevant HLA type.

Rearrangement joined TRBV19 to TRBJ1-4; the D gene is not confidently resolved. The source of this sequence is a human donor in good health (CMV status not recorded). Some clones in this sample may be carry-over from other donors' samples. The sequenced sample consisted of PBMCs. The CDR3 reads CASTNRRVSSEKLFF. In nucleotides, the sequence is TGTGCCAGTACCAATCGGAGGGTCTCCTCAGAAAAACTGTTTTTT.